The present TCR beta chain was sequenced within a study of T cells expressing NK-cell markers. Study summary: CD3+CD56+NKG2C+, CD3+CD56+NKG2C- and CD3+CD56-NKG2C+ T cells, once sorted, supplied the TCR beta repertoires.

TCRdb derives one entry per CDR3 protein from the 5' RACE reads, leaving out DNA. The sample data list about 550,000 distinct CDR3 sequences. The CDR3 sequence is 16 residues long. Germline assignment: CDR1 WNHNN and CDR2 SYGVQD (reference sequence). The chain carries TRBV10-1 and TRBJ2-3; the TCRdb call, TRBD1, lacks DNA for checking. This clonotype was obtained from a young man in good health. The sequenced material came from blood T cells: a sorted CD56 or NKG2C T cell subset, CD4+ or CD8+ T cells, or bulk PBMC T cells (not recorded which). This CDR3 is CASSESTRPPGDTQYF.